These 2 T cell receptor beta chains share one sample of origin, sequenced in a study of cytomegalovirus exposure and HLA in healthy donors. The PCR used 60 Vbeta and 13 Jbeta primers. Clones were sequenced by immunoSEQ multiplex PCR, and TCRdb holds only the in-frame ones, with some missing. The sample lists about 200,000 clones; about 80% were seen once. Sequenced: PBMCs. The receptors originated from a woman aged 40 to 49 in good health and CMV-seronegative.

The J gene is TRBJ1-3, the V gene TRBV7-9; D gene ambiguous. In germline, CDR1 is SEHNR, CDR2 FQNEAQ (reference sequence). The CDR3 has 14 residues. With 2 bases removed from V and 0 bases from J, the gap between germline ends came to 5 bases. CDR3 protein: CASSLPSSGNTIYF. DNA of the CDR3: TGTGCCAGCAGCTTACCGAGCTCTGGAAACACCATATATTTT.

The chain carries TRBV2 and TRBJ1-1; D gene uncertain. The length of the CDR3 is 11 residues. The germline V gene encodes CDR1 SNHLY and CDR2 FYNNEI. The V gene lost 9 bases and the J gene lost 3 bases, with 8 bases spanning the gap. CDR3 bases: TGTGCCAGAAAAGCTTACACTGAAGCTTTCTTT. Translation: CARKAYTEAFF.